This T cell receptor (beta chain) is drawn from a study of blood T cell repertoires in COVID-19. Researchers sorted participants into cohorts using their self-reported clinical history. CDR1 and CDR2 (germline): MNHEY, SMNVEV (reference sequence). This CDR3 region has 14 residues. Trimming removed 3 bases from V and 1 base from J, with 9 bases in between. Methods used by the authors: Reference gene primer amplification yielded estimated nucleated cell counts. TCRdb's table, derived via immunoSEQ multiplex PCR, lists solely in-frame clones and lacks some. For V, J and clone size, that table is used; D and trimming come from the DNA. The data show some 290,000 clones, with 89% seen just once and about a tenth held by the top ten.

The chain links TRBV27 to TRBJ1-1, with D maybe TRBD1 (6 bases). The source material was PBMCs or T cells enriched from blood (not recorded which). The sequence was obtained from a woman in her 30s who had recovered from COVID-19. CDR3 sequence reads: CASSLGAANTEAFF. CDR3 bases: TGTGCCAGCAGTTTGGGGGCAGCGAACACTGAAGCTTTCTTT.